This T cell receptor (beta chain) was recovered during a study of blood T cell repertoires in COVID-19. Original data processing: Amplification from reference gene primers served as the basis for estimated nucleated cell counts. Produced via immunoSEQ multiplex PCR; TCRdb's table is partial and in-frame only. The V and J calls and the clone size are those of that table, but D and trimming were determined from the DNA. The repertoire holds under 110,000 clones, with approximately 92% as singletons. In germline, CDR1 is SNHLY, CDR2 FYNNEI. The V end was cut by 8 bases, the J end by 0 bases, with 14 bases between. CDR3 length equals 15 residues.

The chain combines TRBV2 with TRBJ2-1, with D tentatively TRBD2 (6 bases). Sequenced material: peripheral blood. The clonotype comes from a man in his forties or fifties with active COVID-19. CDR3 sequence: CASVPLASSYNEQFF. CDR3 coding DNA: TGTGCCAGCGTCCCGCTAGCGAGCTCCTACAATGAGCAGTTCTTC.